Following are 25 T cell receptor beta chains from one sample sequenced in a study of blood T cell repertoires in COVID-19. Only in-frame clones appear in the TCRdb table, and some are missing; sequencing was by immunoSEQ multiplex PCR. The table has approximately 190,000 clones, about 82% seen once; the top ten hold about 5.5%. The source material was peripheral blood. These receptors were obtained from a woman in her twenties or thirties with acute or convalescent COVID-19.

This sequence joins TRBV6-5 and TRBJ1-2, with 7 bases fitting TRBD1. Germline CDR1 and CDR2: MNHEY and SVGAGI. Trimming cost V 6 bases and J 2 bases; bases outside gene matches: 6. CDR3 length equals 14 residues. Here the CDR3 DNA reads TGTGCCAGCAGACCCCCGGGACAGAACTATGGCTACACCTTC. Its protein product is CASRPPGQNYGYTF.

J is TRBJ1-6 and V is TRBV7-8, with TRBD1 as a possible D gene (5 bases). V lost 4 bases to trimming and J lost 10 bases, with 17 bases between them. CDR3 size: 15 residues. Per the germline V gene, CDR1 is SGHVS and CDR2 is FQNEAQ. The CDR3 nucleotides are TGTGCCAGCAGCTCAGGACACGGCTCGGACTCACCCCTCCACTTT. Translating it yields CASSSGHGSDSPLHF.

The chain carries TRBV5-4 and TRBJ2-3; unclear D gene. The CDR3 totals 15 residues. V lost 4 bases and J lost 4, with 16 bases in between. The germline V gene has CDR1 SGHNT and CDR2 YYREEE (reference sequence). CDR3 coding DNA: TGTGCCAGCAGCATTCAGAAGTTGGAGTCAGATACGCAGTATTTT. The encoded protein is CASSIQKLESDTQYF.

This chain connects TRBV3-1 (or the pseudogene TRBV3-2) to TRBJ1-1; D might be TRBD1 (6 bases). V lost 4 bases, J lost 10 bases, and 16 bases lay in between. The CDR3 covers 13 residues. Germline V CDR1 and CDR2: LGHDT, YNNKEL (reference sequence). CDR3 coding DNA: TGTGCCAGCAGCCTACGGGAGGGCAGGGGAGCTTTCTTT. Its translation is CASSLREGRGAFF.

This chain connects TRBV4-1 to TRBJ1-5, with D perhaps matching TRBD1 (5 bases). V lost 0 bases and J lost 2, with 11 bases in between. The CDR3 sequence is 16 residues long. The germline V gene has CDR1 MGHRA and CDR2 YSYEKL. The chain's CDR3 is CASSQEMVGGNQPQHF. CDR3 DNA: TGCGCCAGCAGCCAAGAGATGGTAGGGGGCAATCAGCCCCAGCATTTT.

The chain is built from TRBV3-1 (or the pseudogene TRBV3-2) and TRBJ1-2, with D possibly TRBD1 on 6 matching bases. CDR1 LGHDT and CDR2 YNNKEL come from the germline V gene (reference sequence). Between the trimmed V and J ends, which lost 1 base and 1 base, there was a span of 10 bases. The CDR3 length is 15 residues. The CDR3 spells CASSQATQGNYGYTF. The CDR3 bases are TGTGCCAGCAGCCAAGCCACACAGGGTAACTATGGCTACACCTTC.

This sequence joins TRBV2 and TRBJ1-3; 10 nucleotides line up with TRBD1. Germline CDR1 SNHLY, CDR2 FYNNEI. J was trimmed by 3 bases and V by 4 bases; bases with no gene match: 3. This CDR3 has 15 residues. In nucleotides, the CDR3 is TGTGCCAGCAGTGGCGACAGGGGGCATGGAAACACCATATATTTT. Translated: CASSGDRGHGNTIYF.

This chain connects TRBV5-8 to TRBJ1-2; 8 nucleotides agree with TRBD1. J was trimmed by 3 bases and V by 5 bases; bases with no gene match: 0. Germline V gene sequence: CDR1 SGHTS, CDR2 YDEGEE. This CDR3 is built from 12 residues. This CDR3 is CASRDRDYGYTF. Written as DNA, the CDR3 is TGTGCCAGCAGGGACAGGGACTATGGCTACACCTTC.

This sequence joins TRBV19 and TRBJ1-1; D is ambiguous. Germline V gene lookup returns CDR1 LNHDA and CDR2 SQIVND (reference sequence). The V and J ends lost 1 base and 0 bases respectively, with 6 bases between them. The CDR3 consists of 14 residues. CDR3 nucleotide sequence: TGTGCCAGTAGTATAGCTGCAGTGAACACTGAAGCTTTCTTT. Translated, it gives CASSIAAVNTEAFF. The complete variable domain, with remaining parts taken from reference TRBV19 and TRBJ1-1, reads DGGITQSPKYLFRKEGQNVTLSCEQNLNHDAMYWYRQDPGQGLRLIYYSQIVNDFQKGDIAEGYSVSREKKESFPLTVTSAQKNPTAFYLCASSIAAVNTEAFFGQGTRLTVV.

In the case of this clone: The junction shows a germline mismatch at one end, possibly a read error. V is TRBV7-7 and J is TRBJ1-1, with D uncertain. This CDR3 comprises 13 residues. Germline V gives CDR1 SSHAT, CDR2 FNYEAQ (reference sequence). The CDR3 DNA reads as TGTGCTAGCAGCCGGGAGGAGAACACTGAAGCTTTCTTT. Translated: CASSREENTEAFF.

The chain employs TRBV19 and TRBJ2-1; a possible D gene is TRBD1 (6 bases). CDR3 length: 14 amino acids. Germline V gene sequence: CDR1 LNHDA, CDR2 SQIVND (reference sequence). V was trimmed by 2 bases and J by 5 bases, leaving 10 bases between them. The CDR3 sequence: CASSIYAGDNEQFF. The CDR3 DNA reads as TGTGCCAGTAGTATATACGCAGGGGACAATGAGCAGTTCTTC.

This clone has more than one count but fewer than ten. The V gene is TRBV19, the J gene TRBJ1-1, with TRBD1 matching 7 bases. V lost 4 bases and J lost 5; bases outside the gene matches: 4. CDR1 and CDR2 (germline): LNHDA, SQIVND (reference sequence). This CDR3 is 13 amino acids long. CDR3 DNA sequence: TGTGCCAGTAGTACAGACAGGGATACTGAAGCTTTCTTT. Residues: CASSTDRDTEAFF.

For the CDR3, the DNA is TGTGCCAGCTCCCCTACCGTGCAGGGGGCTTGGGAGCAGTACTTC. Amino acids: CASSPTVQGAWEQYF. This chain joins TRBV18 and TRBJ2-7; 8 nucleotides agree with TRBD1. The J segment lost 7 bases and the V segment lost 6 bases, leaving 14 bases of the junction unmatched. Germline V CDR1 and CDR2: KGHSH, LQKENI. This CDR3 is built from 15 residues.

The genes are TRBV20-1 and TRBJ1-5; D remains ambiguous. The CDR3 covers 11 residues. V lost 0 bases, J lost 15 bases, and 12 bases lay in between. Germline V lookup: CDR1 DFQATT, CDR2 SNEGSKA (reference sequence). The DNA of the CDR3 is TGCAGTGCTAGAGATCGAGGGAAGTGGCATTTT. Translating it yields CSARDRGKWHF.

The V gene is TRBV9, the J gene TRBJ1-2, with TRBD1 matching over 11 bases. The V and J ends lost 0 bases and 4 bases, in that order; junction bases with no gene match: 2. Germline CDR1 SGDLS, CDR2 YYNGEE. The CDR3 is made up of 15 amino acids. This CDR3 is CASSVEGQGVYGYTF. The CDR3 nucleotides are TGTGCCAGCAGCGTAGAGGGACAGGGGGTCTATGGCTACACCTTC.

The V gene is TRBV30, the J gene TRBJ2-5; no firm D call. V lost 3 bases, J lost 2 bases, and 10 bases lay in between. CDR1 is GTSNPN and CDR2 is SVGIG in the germline V gene (reference sequence). CDR3 length: 13 residues. The chain's CDR3 is CAWSASLQETQYF. The CDR3 DNA follows: TGTGCCTGGAGCGCCAGTCTGCAAGAGACCCAGTACTTC.

This clone has just a few counts. The sample has other DNA sequences that encode this CDR3 too. The chain has TRBV2 and TRBJ2-2; D is undetermined. This CDR3 region has 14 residues. CDR1 and CDR2 (germline): SNHLY, FYNNEI. V lost 2 bases to trimming and J lost 1 base, with 5 bases between them. The CDR3 protein is CASSEIRNTGELFF. The CDR3 region has the DNA TGTGCCAGCAGTGAAATCAGGAACACCGGGGAGCTGTTTTTT. Looking up the rest from reference TRBV2 and TRBJ2-2 gives the full variable domain: EPEVTQTPSHQVTQMGQEVILRCVPISNHLYFYWYRQILGQKVEFLVSFYNNEISEKSEIFDDQFSVERPDGSNFTLKIRSTKLEDSAMYFCASSEIRNTGELFFGEGSRLTVL.

The CDR3 protein is CASSIIPGRTQYF. DNA of the CDR3: TGTGCCAGCAGCATTATACCGGGTAGGACCCAGTACTTC. The rearrangement joins TRBV27 to TRBJ2-5; D ambiguous. The V end lost 6 bases, the J end lost 7 bases, and 15 bases lay between the germline ends. This CDR3 spans 13 amino acids. Germline CDR1 MNHEY, CDR2 SMNVEV (reference sequence).

The rearrangement uses TRBV5-6 and TRBJ2-3; 11 positions agree with TRBD2. Losses at the gene ends were 3 bases for V and 2 bases for J; bases not matched to a gene: 5. The germline gives CDR1 SGHDT, CDR2 YYEEEE. The CDR3 contains 16 residues. CDR3 DNA sequence: TGTGCCAGCAGCTATAGCGGGGGGGCCTCCACAGATACGCAGTATTTT. Protein product: CASSYSGGASTDTQYF.

This clone was found once. V and J are TRBV28 and TRBJ1-4; D possibly corresponds to TRBD1 (5 bases). V lost 1 base, J lost 7 bases, and 10 bases lay in between. This CDR3 region has 14 residues. Germline V lookup: CDR1 MDHEN, CDR2 SYDVKM. The CDR3 here is CASSLSGQSEKLFF. The CDR3 DNA follows: TGTGCCAGCAGTTTATCCGGACAAAGTGAAAAACTGTTTTTT.

The gene calls are TRBV13 and TRBJ1-5, with D unresolved. In germline, CDR1 is PRHDT, CDR2 FYEKMQ (reference sequence). V lost 2 bases and J 5 bases, leaving 13 bases between the germline ends. The CDR3 runs to 15 residues. The CDR3 nucleotides are TGTGCCAGCAGCTTACGGCAGGAGCGGGATCAGCCCCAGCATTTT. This codes for CASSLRQERDQPQHF.

The rearrangement links TRBV13 to TRBJ1-1; D remains ambiguous. The CDR3 extends over 14 amino acids. Trimming shortened V by 0 bases and J by 7 bases, and 12 bases separated the two germline ends. Per the germline V gene, CDR1 is PRHDT and CDR2 is FYEKMQ (reference sequence). The CDR3 DNA is TGTGCCAGCAGCTTAGGCGGGGTGCTCAATGAAGCTTTCTTT. Protein product: CASSLGGVLNEAFF.

This clone was detected a few times. This chain joins TRBV4-3 and TRBJ2-3; the match to TRBD2 covers 8 bases. Germline V lookup: CDR1 LGHNA, CDR2 YSLEER. The V segment lost 1 base and the J segment 5 bases; nucleotides outside the gene matches: 8. This CDR3 is 16 amino acids long. CDR3 DNA: TGCGCCAGCAGCCAAGGTCCAAGCGGGGGAAGAGATACGCAGTATTTT. Translating it yields CASSQGPSGGRDTQYF.

The chain joins TRBV28 to TRBJ1-2; 9 bases line up with TRBD1. V lost 6 bases and J lost 5; bases outside the gene matches: 10. Germline V lookup: CDR1 MDHEN, CDR2 SYDVKM. The CDR3 has 15 amino acids. The CDR3 protein is CASSPNRGHQYGYTF. CDR3 in DNA: TGTGCCAGCAGCCCTAACAGGGGGCATCAGTATGGCTACACCTTC.

The chain combines TRBV11-2 with TRBJ1-1; 9 bases are shared with TRBD1. The length of the CDR3 is 15 residues. V gave up 2 bases and J gave up 1 base; unmatched junction bases: 2. Germline CDR1 is SGHAT and CDR2 is FQNNGV. Here the CDR3 reads CASSLTGGSNTEAFF. CDR3 sequence (DNA): TGTGCCAGCAGCTTAACAGGGGGCTCGAACACTGAAGCTTTCTTT. The full variable domain, rest sourced from reference TRBV11-2 and TRBJ1-1, is EAGVAQSPRYKIIEKRQSVAFWCNPISGHATLYWYQQILGQGPKLLIQFQNNGVVDDSQLPKDRFSAERLKGVDSTLKIQPAKLEDSAVYLCASSLTGGSNTEAFFGQGTRLTVV.